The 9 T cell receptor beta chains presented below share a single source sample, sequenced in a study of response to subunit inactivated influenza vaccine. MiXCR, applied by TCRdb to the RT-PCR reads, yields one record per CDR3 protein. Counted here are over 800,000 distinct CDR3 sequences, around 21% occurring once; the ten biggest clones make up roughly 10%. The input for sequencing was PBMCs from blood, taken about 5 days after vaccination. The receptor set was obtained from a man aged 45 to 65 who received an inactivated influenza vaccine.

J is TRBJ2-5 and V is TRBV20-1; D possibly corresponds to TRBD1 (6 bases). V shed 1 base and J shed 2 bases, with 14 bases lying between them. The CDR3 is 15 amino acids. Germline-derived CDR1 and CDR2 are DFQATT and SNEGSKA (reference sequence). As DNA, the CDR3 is TGCAGTGCTAGAGTGTGGGGGCCTGGTCAAGAGACCCAGTACTTC. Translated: CSARVWGPGQETQYF.

DNA of the CDR3: TGCGCCAGCAGCCAAGTGCTTAGCGGGGTGACAGATACGCAGTATTTT. This gives the protein CASSQVLSGVTDTQYF. The V gene is TRBV4-1, the J gene TRBJ2-3; 8 nucleotides agree with TRBD2. Looked up from germline, CDR1 is MGHRA and CDR2 is YSYEKL. The trim removed 1 base at V and 3 bases at J, leaving 6 bases unmatched. The CDR3 totals 16 residues.

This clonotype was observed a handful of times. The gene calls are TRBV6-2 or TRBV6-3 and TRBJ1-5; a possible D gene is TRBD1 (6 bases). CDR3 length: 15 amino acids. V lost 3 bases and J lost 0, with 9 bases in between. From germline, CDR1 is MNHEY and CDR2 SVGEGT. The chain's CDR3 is CASSYGQLSNQPQHF. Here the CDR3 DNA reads TGTGCCAGCAGTTATGGACAGCTTAGCAATCAGCCCCAGCATTTT.

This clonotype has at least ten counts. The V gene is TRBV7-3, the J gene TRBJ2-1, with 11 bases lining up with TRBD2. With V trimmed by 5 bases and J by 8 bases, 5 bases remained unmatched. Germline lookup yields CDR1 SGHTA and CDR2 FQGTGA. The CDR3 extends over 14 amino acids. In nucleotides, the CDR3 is TGTGCCAGCAGCACCGGGACTAGCGGTTATGAGCAGTTCTTC. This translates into CASSTGTSGYEQFF.

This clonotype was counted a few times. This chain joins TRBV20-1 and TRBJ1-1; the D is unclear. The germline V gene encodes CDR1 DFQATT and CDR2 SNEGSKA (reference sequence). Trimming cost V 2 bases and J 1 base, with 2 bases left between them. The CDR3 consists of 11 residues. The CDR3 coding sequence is TGCAGTGCTAGACAGAACACTGAAGCTTTCTTT. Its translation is CSARQNTEAFF.

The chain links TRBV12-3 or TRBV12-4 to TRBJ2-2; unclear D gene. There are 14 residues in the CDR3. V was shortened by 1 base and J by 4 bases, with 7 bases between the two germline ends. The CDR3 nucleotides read TGTGCCAGCAGTTTAGTCTCGGCCACCGGGGAGCTGTTTTTT. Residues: CASSLVSATGELFF.

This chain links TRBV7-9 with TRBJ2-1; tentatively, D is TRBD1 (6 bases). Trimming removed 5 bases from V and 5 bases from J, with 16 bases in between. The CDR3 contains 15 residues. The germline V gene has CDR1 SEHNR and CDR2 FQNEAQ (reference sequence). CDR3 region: CASSMLRDTNNEQFF. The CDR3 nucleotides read TGTGCCAGCAGCATGCTCCGGGACACTAACAATGAGCAGTTCTTC.

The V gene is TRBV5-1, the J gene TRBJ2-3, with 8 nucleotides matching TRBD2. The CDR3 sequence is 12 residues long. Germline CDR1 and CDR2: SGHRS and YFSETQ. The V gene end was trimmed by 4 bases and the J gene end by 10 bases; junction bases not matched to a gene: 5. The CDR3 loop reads CASSRGGEPQYF. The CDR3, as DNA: TGCGCCAGCAGCCGGGGGGGAGAACCGCAGTATTTT.

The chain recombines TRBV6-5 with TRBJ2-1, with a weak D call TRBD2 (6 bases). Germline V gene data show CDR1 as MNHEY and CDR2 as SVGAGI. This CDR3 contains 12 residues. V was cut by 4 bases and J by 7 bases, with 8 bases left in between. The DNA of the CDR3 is TGTGCCAGCAGTTGGGGGGAAAATGAGCAGTTCTTC. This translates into CASSWGENEQFF.